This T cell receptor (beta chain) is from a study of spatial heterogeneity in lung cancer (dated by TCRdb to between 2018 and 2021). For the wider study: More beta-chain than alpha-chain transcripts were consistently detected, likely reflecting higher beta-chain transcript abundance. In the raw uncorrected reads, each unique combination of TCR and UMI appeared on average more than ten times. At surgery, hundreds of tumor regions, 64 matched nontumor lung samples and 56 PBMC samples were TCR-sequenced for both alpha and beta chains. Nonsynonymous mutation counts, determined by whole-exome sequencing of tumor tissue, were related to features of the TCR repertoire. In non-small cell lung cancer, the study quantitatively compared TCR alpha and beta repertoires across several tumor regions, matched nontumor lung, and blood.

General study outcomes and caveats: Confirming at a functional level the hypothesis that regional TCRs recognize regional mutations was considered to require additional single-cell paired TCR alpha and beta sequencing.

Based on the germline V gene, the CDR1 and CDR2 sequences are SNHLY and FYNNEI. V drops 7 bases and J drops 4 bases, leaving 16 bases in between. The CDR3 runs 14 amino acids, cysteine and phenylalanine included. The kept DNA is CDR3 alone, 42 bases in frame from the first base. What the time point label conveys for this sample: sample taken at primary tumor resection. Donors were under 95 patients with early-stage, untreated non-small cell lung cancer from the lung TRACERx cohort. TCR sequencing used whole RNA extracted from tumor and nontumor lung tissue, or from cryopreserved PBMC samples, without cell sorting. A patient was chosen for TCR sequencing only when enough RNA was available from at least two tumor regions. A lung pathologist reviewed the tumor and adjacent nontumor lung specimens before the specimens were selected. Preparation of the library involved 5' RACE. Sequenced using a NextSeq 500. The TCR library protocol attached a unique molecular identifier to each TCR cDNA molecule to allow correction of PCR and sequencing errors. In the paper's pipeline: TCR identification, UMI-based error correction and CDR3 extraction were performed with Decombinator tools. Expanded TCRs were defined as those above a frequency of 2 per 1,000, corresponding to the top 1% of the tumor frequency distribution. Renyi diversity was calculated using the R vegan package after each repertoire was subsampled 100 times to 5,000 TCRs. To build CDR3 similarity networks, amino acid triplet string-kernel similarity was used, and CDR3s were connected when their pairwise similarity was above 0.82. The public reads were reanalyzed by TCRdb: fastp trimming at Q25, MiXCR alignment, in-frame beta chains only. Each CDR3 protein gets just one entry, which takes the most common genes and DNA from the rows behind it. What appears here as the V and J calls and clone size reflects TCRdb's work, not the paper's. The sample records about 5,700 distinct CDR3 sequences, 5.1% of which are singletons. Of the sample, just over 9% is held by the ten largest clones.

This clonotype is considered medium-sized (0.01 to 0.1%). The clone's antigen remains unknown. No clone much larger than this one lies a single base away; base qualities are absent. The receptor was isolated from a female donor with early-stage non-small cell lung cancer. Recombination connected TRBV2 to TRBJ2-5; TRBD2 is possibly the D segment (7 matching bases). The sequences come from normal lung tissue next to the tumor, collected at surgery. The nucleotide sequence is TGTGCCAGCATCATGTCCGGGGGGCGAGAGACCCAGTACTTC. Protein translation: CASIMSGGRETQYF.